The T cell receptor (beta chain) under discussion was sequenced for a study of blood T cell repertoires in COVID-19. Overall study: Researchers got acute and convalescent COVID-19 samples from the United States, Italy and Spain. Sources were T cells, B-cell-depleted T cells, or PBMCs; the material itself was cDNA or gDNA.

Under the authors' procedure: Amplification with reference gene primers provided the estimates of nucleated cell counts. This table comes from immunoSEQ multiplex PCR, and its TCRdb copy is limited to in-frame clones, with some not included. For V, J and clone size, that table is used; D and trimming come from the DNA. The table records 73,000 or so clones, around 83% of them present only once. With 6 bases clipped from V and 4 bases from J, the junction kept 4 bases outside the gene matches. CDR1 MGHRA and CDR2 YSYEKL come from the germline V gene. The CDR3 spans 13 residues. The sample comprised peripheral blood. The receptor was isolated from a man aged 45-60 years with active COVID-19. This chain links TRBV4-1 with TRBJ2-3; 7 positions agree with TRBD1. The CDR3 is CASRQGWADTQYF. For the CDR3, the DNA is TGCGCCAGCAGACAGGGGTGGGCAGATACGCAGTATTTT.